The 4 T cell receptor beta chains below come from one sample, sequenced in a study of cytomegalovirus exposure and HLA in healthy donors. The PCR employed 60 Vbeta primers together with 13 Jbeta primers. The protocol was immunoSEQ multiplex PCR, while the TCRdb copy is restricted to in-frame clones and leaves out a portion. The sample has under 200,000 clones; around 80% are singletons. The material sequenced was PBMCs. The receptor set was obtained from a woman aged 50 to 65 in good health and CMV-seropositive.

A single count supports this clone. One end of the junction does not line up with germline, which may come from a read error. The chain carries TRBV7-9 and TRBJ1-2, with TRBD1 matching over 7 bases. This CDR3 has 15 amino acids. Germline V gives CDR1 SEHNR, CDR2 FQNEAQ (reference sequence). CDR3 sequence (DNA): TGTTCCAGCAGCTCTACCGGGACAGCTAACTATGGCTACACCTTC. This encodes CSSSSTGTANYGYTF.

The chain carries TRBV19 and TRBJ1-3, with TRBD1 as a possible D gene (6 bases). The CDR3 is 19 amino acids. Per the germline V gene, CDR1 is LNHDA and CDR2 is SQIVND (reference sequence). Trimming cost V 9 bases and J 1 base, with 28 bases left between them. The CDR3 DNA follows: TGTGCCAGCCACACACGGGTGGGGAACAGTGACAGGTCTGGAAACACCATATATTTT. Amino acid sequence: CASHTRVGNSDRSGNTIYF.

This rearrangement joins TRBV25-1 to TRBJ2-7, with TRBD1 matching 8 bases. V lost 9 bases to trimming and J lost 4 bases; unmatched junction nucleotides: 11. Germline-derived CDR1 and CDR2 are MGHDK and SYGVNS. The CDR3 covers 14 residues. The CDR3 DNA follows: TGTGCCAGTGCCCGGGCAGGGGGCTTTTACGAGCAGTACTTC. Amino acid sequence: CASARAGGFYEQYF.

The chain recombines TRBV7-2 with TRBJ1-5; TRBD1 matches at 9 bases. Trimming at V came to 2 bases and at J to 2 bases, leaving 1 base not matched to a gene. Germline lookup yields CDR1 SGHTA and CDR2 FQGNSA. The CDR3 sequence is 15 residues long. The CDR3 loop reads CASSLTGGGNQPQHF. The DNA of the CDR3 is TGTGCCAGCAGCTTAACAGGGGGCGGCAATCAGCCCCAGCATTTT.